This T cell receptor beta chain was sequenced during a study of T-cell reconstitution after alpha-beta-depleted transplantation in children. This clonotype was picked up one time. Its antigen is as yet unknown. CDR3 length: 16 residues. The V segment lost 4 bases and the J segment 3 bases; nucleotides outside the gene matches: 10. Germline assignment: CDR1 SGHRS and CDR2 YFSETQ. Study findings and constraints: Surviving recipient T cells and thymic progenitors underlay high day-60 TCRbeta diversity in some patients. Newly generated T cells supplied most T-cell counts and diversity one year post-transplant. Expanded graft clones numbering several hundred reportedly gave rise to alpha-beta T cells about two months after transplant.

For TCRbeta, the library was prepared with unique molecular identifiers. TCRdb passed the PCR reads through MiXCR, listing each CDR3 protein once. This sample has roughly 400,000 distinct CDR3 sequences, with roughly two fifths found just once. The chain joins TRBV5-1 to TRBJ2-1; 7 bases align to TRBD1. This receptor was obtained from a girl aged 2 to 10 with aplastic anemia, due to receive a stem cell transplant. The sequencing here drew on PBMCs, taken before TCRalphabeta/CD19-depleted stem cell transplant. CDR3 DNA: TGCGCCAGCAGCGAAGAACCTACAGGGGTCTACAATGAGCAGTTCTTC. This codes for CASSEEPTGVYNEQFF. The full variable domain, with the rest looked up from reference TRBV5-1 and TRBJ2-1, is KAGVTQTPRYLIKTRGQQVTLSCSPISGHRSVSWYQQTPGQGLQFLFEYFSETQRNKGNFPGRFSGRQFSNSRSEMNVSTLELGDSALYLCASSEEPTGVYNEQFFGPGTRLTVL.